This TCR beta chain was found in a study of blood T cell repertoires in COVID-19. Original processing methods: Reference gene primers were amplified, and this amplification served to estimate nucleated cell counts. Clones were read by immunoSEQ multiplex PCR, and TCRdb kept only the in-frame ones, dropping some. V and J calls and clone size are those listed in that table; D and trimming were worked out from the DNA. The data hold hundreds of thousands of clones, with 88% observed a single time. The germline V and J ends were trimmed by 4 bases and 5 bases, with 23 bases remaining between them. Germline V CDR1 and CDR2: MNHEY, SMNVEV (reference sequence). CDR3 size: 17 residues.

V usage is TRBV27 and J usage is TRBJ2-5; the D gene is possibly TRBD1 (6 bases). The sequence was collected from a woman in her fifties or sixties with COVID-19, enrolled during active disease. Sequencing input: peripheral blood. This chain's CDR3 is CASSSFLGTGIKETQYF. In DNA form, the CDR3 reads TGTGCCAGCAGTTCTTTTCTGGGCACAGGGATTAAGGAGACCCAGTACTTC.